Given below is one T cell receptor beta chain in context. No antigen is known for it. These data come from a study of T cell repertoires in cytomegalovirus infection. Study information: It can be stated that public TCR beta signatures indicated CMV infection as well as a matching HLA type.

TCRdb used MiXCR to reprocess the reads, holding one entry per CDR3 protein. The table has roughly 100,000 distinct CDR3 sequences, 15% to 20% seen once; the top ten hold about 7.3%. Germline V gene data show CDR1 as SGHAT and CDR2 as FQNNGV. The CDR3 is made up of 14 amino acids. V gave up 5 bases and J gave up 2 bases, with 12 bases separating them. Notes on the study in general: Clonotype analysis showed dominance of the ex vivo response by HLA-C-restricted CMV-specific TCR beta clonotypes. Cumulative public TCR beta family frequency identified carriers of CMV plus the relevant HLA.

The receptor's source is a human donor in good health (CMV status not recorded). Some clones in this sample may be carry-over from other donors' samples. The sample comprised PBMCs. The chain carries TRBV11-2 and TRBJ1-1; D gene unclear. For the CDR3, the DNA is TGTGCCAGCAGCCCCGAAAGACTTAACACTGAAGCTTTCTTT. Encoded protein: CASSPERLNTEAFF.